This record looks at one TCR beta chain sequence and its context. The entry originates in a study of blood T cell repertoires in COVID-19. Study in general: T cells, B-cell-depleted T cells, or PBMCs supplied cDNA or gDNA.

Donors were grouped by their self-reported clinical history. CDR1 is SEHNR and CDR2 is FQNEAQ in the germline V gene (reference sequence). V lost 5 bases to trimming and J lost 3 bases; unmatched junction nucleotides: 6. This CDR3 is built from 15 residues. In the study's own analysis: Reference gene primer amplification yielded estimated nucleated cell counts. The method was immunoSEQ multiplex PCR; TCRdb's version includes in-frame clones alone and lacks a portion of them. The V and J calls and clone size are taken from that table; D and trimming were inferred from the DNA. The sample gives 300,000 to 500,000 clones, roughly 86% of which show up once; 2% to 2.5% is in the top ten.

The chain joins TRBV7-9 to TRBJ1-5, with 8 bases that match TRBD1. Sequencing used PBMCs or T cells enriched from blood (not recorded which). The receptor's source is a woman between 40 and 55 years old with acute COVID-19. The DNA of the CDR3 is TGTGCCAGCAGCCCGACAGGGGCCAACAATCAGCCCCAGCATTTT. Residues: CASSPTGANNQPQHF.